This T cell receptor (beta chain) was profiled in a study of cytomegalovirus exposure and HLA in healthy donors. Study conclusions and caveats: A later analysis found most CMV-associated TCR beta chains apparently HLA-restricted.

For this clone: What it recognizes is unknown. Germline and junction disagree at one end, which may indicate a read error.

The CDR3 runs 17 residues. Germline V CDR1 and CDR2: SGDLS, YYNGEE. In the PCR, 60 Vbeta and 13 Jbeta primers were used. The method was immunoSEQ multiplex PCR; TCRdb's version includes in-frame clones alone and lacks a portion of them. The sample consists of approximately 54,000 clones, about four fifths of them appearing once. The chain has TRBV9 and TRBJ2-6, with TRBD1 as a possible D gene (6 bases). Sequenced sample: PBMCs. The receptor was isolated from a woman aged 18 to 35 in good health and CMV-seronegative. The CDR3 here is CASAGAGPSSGANGLTF. The CDR3 nucleotides read TGTGCCAGCGCAGGGGCCGGCCCTAGTTCTGGGGCCAACGGCCTGACTTTC.